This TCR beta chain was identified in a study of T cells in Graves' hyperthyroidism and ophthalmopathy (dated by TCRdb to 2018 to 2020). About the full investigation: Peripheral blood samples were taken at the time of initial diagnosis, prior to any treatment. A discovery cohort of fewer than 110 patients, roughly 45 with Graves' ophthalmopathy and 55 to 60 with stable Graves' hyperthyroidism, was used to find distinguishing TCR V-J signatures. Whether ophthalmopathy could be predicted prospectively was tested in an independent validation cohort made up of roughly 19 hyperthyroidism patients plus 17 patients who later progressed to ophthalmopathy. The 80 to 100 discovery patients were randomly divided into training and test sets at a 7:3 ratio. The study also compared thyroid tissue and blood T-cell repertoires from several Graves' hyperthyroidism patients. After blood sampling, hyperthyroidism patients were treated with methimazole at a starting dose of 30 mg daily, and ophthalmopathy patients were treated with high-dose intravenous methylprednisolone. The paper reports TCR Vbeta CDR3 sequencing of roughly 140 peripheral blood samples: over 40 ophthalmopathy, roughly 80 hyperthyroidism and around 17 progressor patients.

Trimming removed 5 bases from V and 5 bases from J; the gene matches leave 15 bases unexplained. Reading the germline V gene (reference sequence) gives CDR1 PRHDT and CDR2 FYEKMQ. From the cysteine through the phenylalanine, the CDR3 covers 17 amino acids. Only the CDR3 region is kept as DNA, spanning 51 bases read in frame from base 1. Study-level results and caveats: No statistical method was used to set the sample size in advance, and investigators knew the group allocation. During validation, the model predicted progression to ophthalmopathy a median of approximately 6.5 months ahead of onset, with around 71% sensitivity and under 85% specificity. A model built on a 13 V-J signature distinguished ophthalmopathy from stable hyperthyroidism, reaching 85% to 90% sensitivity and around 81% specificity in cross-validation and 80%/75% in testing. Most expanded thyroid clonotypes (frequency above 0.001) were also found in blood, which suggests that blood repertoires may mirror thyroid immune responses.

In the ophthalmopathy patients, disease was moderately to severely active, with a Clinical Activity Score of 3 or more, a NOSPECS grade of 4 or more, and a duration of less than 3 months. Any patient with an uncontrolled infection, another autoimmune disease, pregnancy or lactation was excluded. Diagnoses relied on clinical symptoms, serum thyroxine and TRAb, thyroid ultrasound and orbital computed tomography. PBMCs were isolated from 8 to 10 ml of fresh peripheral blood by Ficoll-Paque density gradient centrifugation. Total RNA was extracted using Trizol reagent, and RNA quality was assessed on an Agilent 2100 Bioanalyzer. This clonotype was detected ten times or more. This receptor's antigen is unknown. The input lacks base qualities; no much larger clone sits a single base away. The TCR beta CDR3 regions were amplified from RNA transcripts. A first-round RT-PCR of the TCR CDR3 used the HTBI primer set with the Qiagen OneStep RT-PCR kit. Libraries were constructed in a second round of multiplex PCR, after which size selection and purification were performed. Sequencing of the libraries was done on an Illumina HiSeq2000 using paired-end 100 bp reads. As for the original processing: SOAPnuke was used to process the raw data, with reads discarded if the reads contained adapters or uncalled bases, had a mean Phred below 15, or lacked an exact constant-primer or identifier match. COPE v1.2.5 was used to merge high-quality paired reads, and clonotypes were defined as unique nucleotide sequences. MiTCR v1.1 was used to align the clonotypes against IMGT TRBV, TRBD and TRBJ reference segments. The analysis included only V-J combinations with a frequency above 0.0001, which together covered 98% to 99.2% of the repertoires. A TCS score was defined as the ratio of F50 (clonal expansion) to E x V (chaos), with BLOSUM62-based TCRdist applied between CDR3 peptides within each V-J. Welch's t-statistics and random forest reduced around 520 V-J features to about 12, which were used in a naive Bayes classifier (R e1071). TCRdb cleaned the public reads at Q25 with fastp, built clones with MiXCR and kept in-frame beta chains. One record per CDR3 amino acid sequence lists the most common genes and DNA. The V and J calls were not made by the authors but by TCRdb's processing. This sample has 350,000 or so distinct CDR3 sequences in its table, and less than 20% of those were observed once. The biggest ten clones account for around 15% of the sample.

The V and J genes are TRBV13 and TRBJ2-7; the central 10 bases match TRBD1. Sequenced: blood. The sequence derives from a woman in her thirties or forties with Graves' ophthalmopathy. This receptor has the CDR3 CASSLLGSRDRGHEQYF. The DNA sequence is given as TGTGCCAGCAGCCTATTAGGGTCCCGGGACAGGGGCCACGAGCAGTACTTC.